Listed here are 30 T cell receptor beta chains from one sample, sequenced in a study of T cell repertoires in cytomegalovirus infection. No antigens are known for them. TCRdb fed the reads into MiXCR, producing one record per CDR3 protein. The sample lists approximately 990,000 distinct CDR3 sequences; more than 25% were seen once. The sample was cultured CD8+ T cells from PBMCs, taken from culture after CMV antigen stimulation. The receptor source for this set is a human donor in good health (CMV status not recorded). Some clones in this sample may be carry-over from other donors' samples.

The rearrangement uses TRBV7-8 and TRBJ2-1; D is uncertain. The CDR3 extends over 14 amino acids. Germline CDR1 and CDR2: SGHVS and FQNEAQ. V was cut by 7 bases and J by 8 bases, with 18 bases left in between. The CDR3, as DNA: TGTGCCAGCATCCCGGACGGAAGGATCTATGAGCAGTTCTTC. Amino acid sequence: CASIPDGRIYEQFF.

The chain is built from TRBV5-6 and TRBJ2-7; D is uncertain. The CDR3 covers 14 residues. Trimming cost V 1 base and J 3 bases, with 11 bases left between them. Germline V gene lookup returns CDR1 SGHDT and CDR2 YYEEEE. CDR3 coding DNA: TGTGCCAGCAGCTTGCAACGGCGGAACTACGAGCAGTACTTC. It yields the protein CASSLQRRNYEQYF.

In this sample, this clonotype turned up a few times. J is TRBJ1-1 and V is TRBV6-5; a possible D gene is TRBD1 (5 bases). The CDR3 covers 14 residues. The germline V gene encodes CDR1 MNHEY and CDR2 SVGAGI. V was clipped by 0 bases and J by 4 bases, with 9 bases between them. In DNA form, the CDR3 reads TGTGCCAGCAGTTACTCGGGGGGTACCACTGAAGCTTTCTTT. Its translation: CASSYSGGTTEAFF.

V and J are TRBV12-5 and TRBJ2-7, with 7 bases identical to TRBD2. This CDR3 region has 13 residues. The ends lost 1 base at V and 6 bases at J; junction bases unmatched: 3. Per the germline V gene, CDR1 is LGHNT and CDR2 is FRNRAP. Here the CDR3 DNA reads TGTGCTAGTGGTTTGGAAAGGGAGGGCGAGCAGTACTTC. This gives the protein CASGLEREGEQYF.

This clonotype was seen more than once but under ten times. The chain links TRBV4-3 to TRBJ2-2; 9 nucleotides line up with TRBD1. The germline CDR1 and CDR2 sequences are LGHNA and YSLEER. This CDR3 is built from 17 residues. V was pared by 2 bases and J by 2 bases, with 6 bases of the junction left unmatched. This chain's CDR3 is CASSQIRTGVNTGELFF. As DNA, the CDR3 is TGCGCCAGCAGCCAAATAAGGACAGGGGTTAACACCGGGGAGCTGTTTTTT.

This chain's CDR3 is CASSEDILSSYEQYV. For the CDR3, the DNA is TGTGCCAGCAGTGAAGACATTCTCAGCTCCTACGAGCAGTACGTC. The chain is built from TRBV2 and TRBJ2-7, with D unclear. The CDR3 is 15 amino acids. V dropped 1 base and J dropped 0 bases, with 10 bases sitting between them. The germline V gene encodes CDR1 SNHLY and CDR2 FYNNEI.

This clonotype has just a few counts. The chain joins TRBV29-1 to TRBJ2-2; D is undetermined. Trimming took 7 bases from V and 1 from J, leaving 7 bases between them. The CDR3 length is 12 residues. CDR1 SQVTM and CDR2 ANQGSEA come from the germline V gene. Here the CDR3 reads CSDRENTGELFF. The CDR3, as DNA: TGCAGCGATAGGGAGAACACCGGGGAGCTGTTTTTT.

The chain employs TRBV28 and TRBJ2-1; 9 positions agree with TRBD2. V lost 2 bases, J lost 6 bases, and 5 bases stayed unmatched. Germline V gene lookup returns CDR1 MDHEN and CDR2 SYDVKM. This CDR3 comprises 15 residues. The CDR3 is CASSLDSGGINEQFF. The CDR3 DNA is TGTGCCAGCAGTTTAGATAGCGGGGGAATCAATGAGCAGTTCTTC.

CDR3 protein: CASSISGVDYNEQFF. The CDR3 DNA sequence: TGTGCCAGTAGTATATCAGGGGTGGACTACAATGAGCAGTTCTTC. The chain uses TRBV19 and TRBJ2-1; D may be TRBD1 (6 bases). V lost 2 bases to trimming and J lost 3 bases, with 11 bases between them. Germline CDR1 reads LNHDA; CDR2 reads SQIVND (reference sequence). The length of the CDR3 is 15 residues.

The chain employs TRBV20-1 and TRBJ1-2; D gene unclear. The CDR3 consists of 13 residues. Germline CDR1 DFQATT, CDR2 SNEGSKA (reference sequence). With 1 base removed from V and 1 base from J, the gap between germline ends came to 7 bases. CDR3 amino acids: CSARGGNNYGYTF. In DNA form, the CDR3 reads TGCAGTGCTAGAGGCGGGAATAACTATGGCTACACCTTC.

This clonotype occurred a few times. The rearrangement joins TRBV10-3 to TRBJ2-2; maybe TRBD2 (5 bases). Looked up from germline, CDR1 is ENHRY and CDR2 is SYGVKD. CDR3 length: 13 amino acids. The V end was cut by 11 bases, the J end by 5 bases, with 15 bases between. The CDR3 region is CASREGRTGELFF. As DNA, the CDR3 is TGTGCCTCTCGAGAGGGTCGGACCGGGGAGCTGTTTTTT.

In nucleotides, the CDR3 is TGTGCCAGCAGTGACCGGGACAGAGATCAGCCCCAGCATTTT. It translates to CASSDRDRDQPQHF. The chain couples TRBV6-1 to TRBJ1-5; 7 nucleotides match TRBD1. Per the germline V gene, CDR1 is MNHNS and CDR2 is SASEGT. CDR3 size: 14 residues. J was trimmed by 5 bases and V by 3 bases; bases with no gene match: 4.

The sample holds a few counts of this clonotype. The genes are TRBV4-3 and TRBJ2-1, with D possibly matching TRBD1 (5 bases). This CDR3 comprises 13 residues. With 3 bases removed from V and 8 bases from J, the gap between germline ends came to 11 bases. Germline CDR1 and CDR2: LGHNA and YSLEER. The chain's CDR3 is CASSQTQGYEQFF. In DNA, the CDR3 is TGCGCCAGCAGCCAGACCCAGGGTTATGAGCAGTTCTTC.

This chain connects TRBV27 to TRBJ2-2; the D is unclear. Looked up from germline, CDR1 is MNHEY and CDR2 is SMNVEV (reference sequence). The CDR3 length is 13 residues. V gave up 2 bases and J gave up 8 bases, with 9 bases separating them. CDR3 region: CASSLKGLGELFF. DNA for the CDR3: TGTGCCAGCAGTTTAAAAGGGCTGGGGGAGCTGTTTTTT.

This clonotype was detected ten times or more. The chain combines TRBV6-1 with TRBJ1-5, with D possibly matching TRBD1 (5 bases). The CDR3 sequence is 16 residues long. The germline V gene encodes CDR1 MNHNS and CDR2 SASEGT. With 4 bases removed from V and 1 base from J, the gap between germline ends came to 14 bases. The CDR3 DNA sequence: TGTGCCAGCAGTGGTCGCCAGTGGGGGAGCAATCAGCCCCAGCATTTT. As protein: CASSGRQWGSNQPQHF.

This clonotype was observed a single time. The chain links TRBV2 to TRBJ2-1; the match to TRBD1 covers 8 bases. The CDR3 extends over 14 amino acids. After removal of 9 bases from V and 0 bases from J, the junction contained 4 bases not matched to a gene. Germline assignment: CDR1 SNHLY and CDR2 FYNNEI. The CDR3 nucleotides read TGTGCCAGGGGGGACAGGAGCTCCTACAATGAGCAGTTCTTC. It is translated as CARGDRSSYNEQFF.

Ten or more counts support this clonotype. The gene calls are TRBV7-2 and TRBJ1-5; D unclear. V was cut by 3 bases and J by 4 bases, with 13 bases left in between. CDR3 size: 15 residues. Germline loops: CDR1 SGHTA, CDR2 FQGNSA. This chain's CDR3 is CASSFVGELNQPQHF. Written as DNA, the CDR3 is TGTGCCAGCAGCTTTGTAGGAGAATTAAATCAGCCCCAGCATTTT.

This clonotype occurred many times. The chain links TRBV27 to TRBJ2-1; TRBD1 is a possible D gene (5 bases). The CDR3 runs to 13 residues. The V gene's germline CDR1 is MNHEY and CDR2 SMNVEV (reference sequence). Trimming left V 2 bases short and J 7 bases short, with 9 bases between. CDR3 protein: CASSLGALNEQFF. The CDR3 nucleotides read TGTGCCAGCAGTTTAGGGGCCCTGAATGAGCAGTTCTTC.

This rearrangement joins TRBV11-3 to TRBJ2-3; D is unclear. CDR3 length: 12 amino acids. Per germline, CDR1 SGHNT and CDR2 YENEEA. V was cut by 5 bases and J by 8 bases, with 11 bases left in between. DNA of the CDR3: TGTGCCAGCAGCCCTTCCGCAAGTACGCAGTATTTT. Translating it yields CASSPSASTQYF.

Only a few counts were recorded for this clonotype. The chain couples TRBV6-1 to TRBJ1-1; D uncertain. Trimming removed 6 bases from V and 0 bases from J, with 14 bases in between. The CDR3 contains 15 residues. Germline loops: CDR1 MNHNS, CDR2 SASEGT. CDR3 amino acids: CASSPAFGMNTEAFF. The CDR3 DNA sequence: TGTGCCAGCAGCCCCGCTTTTGGGATGAACACTGAAGCTTTCTTT.

The chain uses TRBV10-1 and TRBJ2-3; 8 bases map to TRBD2. The germline gives CDR1 WNHNN, CDR2 SYGVQD (reference sequence). Unmatched junction bases numbered 8, after V lost 2 bases and J lost 4 bases. CDR3 length equals 16 residues. CDR3 amino acids: CASSEGWRGVADTQYF. CDR3 coding DNA: TGCGCCAGCAGTGAGGGTTGGCGGGGGGTCGCAGATACGCAGTATTTT.

This clonotype was observed a few times. CDR3 protein: CASSLVSGTYEQYF. The CDR3 DNA is TGTGCCAGCAGCTTGGTCAGCGGAACCTACGAGCAGTACTTC. The rearrangement links TRBV5-6 to TRBJ2-7, with a weak D call TRBD2 (5 bases). The CDR3 is made up of 14 amino acids. V dropped 0 bases and J dropped 2 bases, with 9 bases sitting between them. From germline, CDR1 is SGHDT and CDR2 YYEEEE.

This clonotype was picked up a small number of times. The CDR3 nucleotides are TGTGCCAGCAGCAACTCGAATAGCAATCAGCCCCAGCATTTT. It codes for CASSNSNSNQPQHF. The rearrangement uses TRBV12-3 or TRBV12-4 and TRBJ1-5; D uncertain. The CDR3 covers 14 residues. V was trimmed by 6 bases and J by 0 bases, leaving 9 bases between them.

Only a few counts were recorded for this clonotype. The CDR3 spells CASSSQSTSGGASDTQYF. In nucleotides, the CDR3 is TGTGCCAGCAGCTCCCAAAGTACTAGCGGGGGGGCTTCAGATACGCAGTATTTT. The rearrangement uses TRBV7-3 and TRBJ2-3; TRBD2 matches 13 bases. The V gene end was trimmed by 4 bases and the J gene end by 4 bases; junction bases not matched to a gene: 11. Germline V gives CDR1 SGHTA, CDR2 FQGTGA. The CDR3 is 18 amino acids.

CDR3 bases: TGTGCCAGCAGTTTCCACAGCGGGGGTGACACAGATACGCAGTATTTT. Amino acids: CASSFHSGGDTDTQYF. The chain couples TRBV28 to TRBJ2-3, with 8 nucleotides matching TRBD2. Trimming removed 3 bases from V and 2 bases from J; junction bases left unmatched: 7. The CDR3 length is 16 residues. Germline lookup yields CDR1 MDHEN and CDR2 SYDVKM.

The chain joins TRBV6-5 to TRBJ1-5, with D maybe TRBD1 (6 bases). V was cut by 0 bases and J by 5 bases, with 14 bases left in between. CDR1 and CDR2 (germline): MNHEY, SVGAGI. CDR3 length: 16 amino acids. The CDR3 region is CASSYSAPGGHQPQHF. The CDR3 DNA sequence: TGTGCCAGCAGTTACTCGGCCCCCGGGGGCCATCAGCCCCAGCATTTT.

The CDR3 reads CASRPRGSPQETQYF. In nucleotides, the CDR3 is TGTGCCAGCAGGCCAAGGGGGTCACCCCAAGAGACCCAGTACTTC. The rearrangement links TRBV6-4 to TRBJ2-5, with a tentative D call TRBD1 (6 bases). The CDR3 covers 15 residues. Per germline, CDR1 MRHNA and CDR2 SNTAGT. The V gene lost 6 bases and the J gene lost 1 base, with 15 bases spanning the gap.

This clonotype was detected many times. V gene TRBV6-1 combines with J gene TRBJ2-3; D call uncertain. Trimming pared 0 bases from V and 5 bases from J, leaving 9 bases between. Germline lookup yields CDR1 MNHNS and CDR2 SASEGT. This CDR3 contains 14 residues. The CDR3 nucleotides are TGTGCCAGCAGTGAAGCCCCCCCGGGAGATACGCAGTATTTT. Protein: CASSEAPPGDTQYF.

This clonotype was observed many times. The chain has TRBV7-8 and TRBJ1-4, with D possibly TRBD1 on 6 matching bases. Trimming left V 5 bases short and J 6 bases short, with 13 bases between. This CDR3 spans 14 amino acids. Germline CDR1 SGHVS, CDR2 FQNEAQ. In DNA form, the CDR3 reads TGTGCCAGCAGCCCGGGACACCCTTATGAAAAACTGTTTTTT. This codes for CASSPGHPYEKLFF.

In its sample, this clonotype was seen a few times. The rearrangement joins TRBV28 to TRBJ2-7; D call uncertain. The ends were cut back, 4 bases at V and 3 bases at J, with 13 bases in the middle. There are 14 residues in the CDR3. CDR1 and CDR2 from the germline V gene are MDHEN and SYDVKM. The CDR3 sequence: CASSSNRHYYEQYV. DNA of the CDR3: TGTGCCAGCAGTTCAAATCGACATTACTACGAGCAGTACGTC.